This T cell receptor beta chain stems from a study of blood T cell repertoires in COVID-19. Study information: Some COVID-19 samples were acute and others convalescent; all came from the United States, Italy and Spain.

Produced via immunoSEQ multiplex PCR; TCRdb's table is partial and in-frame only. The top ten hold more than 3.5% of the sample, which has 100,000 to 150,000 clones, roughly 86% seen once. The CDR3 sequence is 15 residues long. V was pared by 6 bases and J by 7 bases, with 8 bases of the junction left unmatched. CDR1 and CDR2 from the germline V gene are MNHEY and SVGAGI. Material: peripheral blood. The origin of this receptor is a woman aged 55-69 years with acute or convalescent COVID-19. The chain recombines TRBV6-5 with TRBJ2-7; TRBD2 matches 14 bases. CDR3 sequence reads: CASRKPGLAGDEQYF. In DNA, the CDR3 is TGTGCCAGCAGAAAACCGGGACTAGCGGGAGATGAGCAGTACTTC.